This T cell receptor beta chain was sequenced during a study of blood T cells in healthy people across ages. Study-level findings and limits: When set beside aged donors, long-lived donors presented more naive CD4+ cells and higher diversity.

Comment on this clonotype: Its specificity is not known.

The CDR3 is made up of 13 amino acids. The V end was cut by 6 bases, the J end by 6 bases, with 15 bases between. Then a second PCR, running about 6 to 11 cycles, was carried out with a sample-barcoded 5' primer and a J-beta primer mix. In TCRdb, the 5' RACE reads were re-called with MiXCR into one record per CDR3 protein. The table includes 650,000 to 1,000,000 distinct CDR3 sequences, 36% detected once. The sample taken for sequencing was blood. The chain recombines TRBV12-3 or TRBV12-4 with TRBJ2-7, with D perhaps given as TRBD1 or TRBD2 (5 bases each). The sequence derives from a man aged 18 to 29 in good health. CDR3 in DNA: TGTGCCAGCAGCCGGGACGGGGCCTTCGAGCAGTACTTC. Amino acid sequence: CASSRDGAFEQYF.